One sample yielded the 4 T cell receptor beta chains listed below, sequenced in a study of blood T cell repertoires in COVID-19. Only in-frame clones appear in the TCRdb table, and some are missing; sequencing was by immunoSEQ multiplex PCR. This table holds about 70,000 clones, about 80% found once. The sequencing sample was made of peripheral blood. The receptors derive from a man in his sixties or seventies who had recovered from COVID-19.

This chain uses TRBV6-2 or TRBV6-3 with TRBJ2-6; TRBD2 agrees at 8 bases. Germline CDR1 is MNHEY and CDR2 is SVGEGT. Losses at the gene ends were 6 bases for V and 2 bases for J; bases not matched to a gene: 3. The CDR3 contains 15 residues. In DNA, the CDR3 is TGTGCCAGCAGCTCCGGGGGGGCTGGGGCCAACGTCCTGACTTTC. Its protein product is CASSSGGAGANVLTF.

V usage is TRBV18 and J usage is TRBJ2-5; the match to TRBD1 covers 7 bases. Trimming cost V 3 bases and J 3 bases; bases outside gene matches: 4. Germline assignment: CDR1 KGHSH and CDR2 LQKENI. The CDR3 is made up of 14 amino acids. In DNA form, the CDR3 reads TGTGCCAGCTCACCGGGGACAGAAAAAGAGACCCAGTACTTC. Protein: CASSPGTEKETQYF.

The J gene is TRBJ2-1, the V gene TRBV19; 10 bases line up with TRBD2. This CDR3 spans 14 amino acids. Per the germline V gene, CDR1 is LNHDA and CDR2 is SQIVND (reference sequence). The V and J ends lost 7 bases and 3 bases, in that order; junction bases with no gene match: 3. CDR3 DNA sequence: TGTGCCAGTAATGAGCGGGGGGGCTACAATGAGCAGTTCTTC. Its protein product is CASNERGGYNEQFF.

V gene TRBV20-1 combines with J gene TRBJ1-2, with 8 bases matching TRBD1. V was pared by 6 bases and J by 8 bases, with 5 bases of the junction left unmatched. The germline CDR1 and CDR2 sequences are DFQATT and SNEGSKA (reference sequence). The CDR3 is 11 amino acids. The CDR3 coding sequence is TGCAGTGCCGGGACAGGTCGCGGCTACACCTTC. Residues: CSAGTGRGYTF.